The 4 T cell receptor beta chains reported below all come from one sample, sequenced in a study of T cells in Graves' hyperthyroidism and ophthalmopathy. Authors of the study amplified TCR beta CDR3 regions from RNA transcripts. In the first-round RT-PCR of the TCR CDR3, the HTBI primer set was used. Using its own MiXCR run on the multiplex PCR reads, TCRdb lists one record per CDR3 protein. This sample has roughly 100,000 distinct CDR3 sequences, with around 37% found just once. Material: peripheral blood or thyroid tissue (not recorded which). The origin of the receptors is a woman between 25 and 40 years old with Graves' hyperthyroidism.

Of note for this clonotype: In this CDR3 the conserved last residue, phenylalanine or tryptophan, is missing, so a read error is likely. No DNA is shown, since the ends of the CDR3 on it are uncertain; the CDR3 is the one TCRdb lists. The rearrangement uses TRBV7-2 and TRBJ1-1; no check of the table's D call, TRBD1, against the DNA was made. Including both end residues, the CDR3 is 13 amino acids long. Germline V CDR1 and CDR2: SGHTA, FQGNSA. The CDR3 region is CASSSHRGPETFS.

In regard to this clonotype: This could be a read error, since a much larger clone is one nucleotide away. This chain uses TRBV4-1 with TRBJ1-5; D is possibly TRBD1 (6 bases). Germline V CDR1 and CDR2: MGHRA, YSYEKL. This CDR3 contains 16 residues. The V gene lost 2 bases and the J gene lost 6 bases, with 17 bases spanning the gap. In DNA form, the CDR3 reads TGCGCCAGCAGCCAATTTTACGCACGGGGGGCTCAGCCCCAGCATTTT. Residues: CASSQFYARGAQPQHF.

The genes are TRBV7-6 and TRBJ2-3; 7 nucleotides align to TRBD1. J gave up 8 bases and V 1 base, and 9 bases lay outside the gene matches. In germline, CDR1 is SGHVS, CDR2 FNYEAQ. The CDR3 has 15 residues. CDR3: CASSLVGGAGGTQYF. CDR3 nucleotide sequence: TGTGCCAGCAGCTTAGTAGGGGGCGCCGGAGGTACGCAGTATTTT.

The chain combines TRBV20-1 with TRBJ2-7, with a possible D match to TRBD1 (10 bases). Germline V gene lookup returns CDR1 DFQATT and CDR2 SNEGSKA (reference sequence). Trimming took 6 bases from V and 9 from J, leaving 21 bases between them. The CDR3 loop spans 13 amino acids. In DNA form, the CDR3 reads TGCAGTGCGACAGGGGGCGGGGGGGGGGGGCAGTACTTC. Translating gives CSATGGGGGGQYF.